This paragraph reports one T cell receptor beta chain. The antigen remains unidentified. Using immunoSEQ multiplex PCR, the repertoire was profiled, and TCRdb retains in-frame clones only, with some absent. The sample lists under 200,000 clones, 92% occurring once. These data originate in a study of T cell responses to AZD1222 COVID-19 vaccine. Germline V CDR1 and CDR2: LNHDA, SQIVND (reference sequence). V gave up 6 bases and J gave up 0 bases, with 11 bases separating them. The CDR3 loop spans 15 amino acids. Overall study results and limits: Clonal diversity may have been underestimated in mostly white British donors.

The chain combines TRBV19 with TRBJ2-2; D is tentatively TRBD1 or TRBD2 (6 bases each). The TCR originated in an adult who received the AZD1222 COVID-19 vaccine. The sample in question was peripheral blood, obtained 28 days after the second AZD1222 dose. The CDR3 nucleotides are TGTGCCAGTAGCGGAGGGGGAGCGAACACCGGGGAGCTGTTTTTT. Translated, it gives CASSGGGANTGELFF.